This TCR beta chain was sequenced in a study of naive and memory T cell subsets (TCRdb year 2017). As for the study more broadly: An open-source, UMI-based TCR alpha and beta sequencing pipeline was applied to sorted naive and memory peripheral blood T cell subsets. The results of the functional CMV T cell responses matched the IgG serology results in every case. RNA was DNase-treated and reverse transcribed with TCR constant-region primers, mostly using SuperScript III.

The CDR3 numbers 14 residues from cysteine through phenylalanine. CDR3 DNA is the only sequence kept; it has 42 bases, read in frame from the first base. Ends trimmed: V by 6 bases, J by 7 bases; bases unmatched to a gene: 9. From a lookup of the germline V gene, CDR1 and CDR2 are KGHSH and LQKENI. In this sample, this clonotype turned up a few times. Its antigen specificity is not known. No base qualities exist here, and no much larger clone lies one base off it. From the second PCR step onward, the TCR alpha chain libraries and the TCR beta chain libraries were amplified separately. The CMV status of each donor was determined by measuring IFNgamma production from CD4+ T cells after fresh PBMCs had been stimulated overnight with CMV viral lysate. CD4 T cells were positively selected with Miltenyi beads, followed by positive selection of CD8 T cells from the CD4-negative fraction. Cells were stained for CD3, CD4, CD8, CD45RA, CD27 and a live/dead dye and were sorted on a BD Aria II into four subsets based on CD45RA and CD27. Blood came from a few healthy volunteers, each fractionated into CD4 and CD8 T cells and then into four differentiation subsets. Approximately 0.11 L of peripheral blood was drawn per donor, and PBMC were isolated by Ficoll-Paque PLUS density-gradient centrifugation. The sorted cells were lysed in RLT buffer, after which RNA was extracted using a Qiagen RNeasy kit and kept at -80 degrees C.

The receptor library was made with UMI-ligation and nested PCR. To cover both TRBC1 and TRBC2, the beta constant-region primer consisted of an equimolar mix of two oligonucleotides. The ligated cDNA went through four rounds of PCR with nested alpha and beta constant-region primers together with the SP2 primer. A single-stranded oligonucleotide containing the SP2 primer and a 12-nucleotide UMI was joined to the 3' end of the cDNA by T4 RNA ligase 1. The ligation reaction was incubated at 16°C for roughly 18-25 hours. To avoid over-amplification, PCR2 was usually performed as a SYBR Green qPCR and halted once a predetermined threshold was reached. Every purification after the first one was done using Agencourt AMPure XP magnetic beads. Libraries were quantified by Qubit and checked on a TapeStation, with a main peak expected near 650 bp. Pooled libraries were sequenced on an Illumina MiSeq using v2 2x251 paired-end kits, and typically roughly 0.85-2 million reads were obtained per sample. Libraries were pooled at approximately 3.6 nM per sample, and roughly 4.5-8% PhiX was added to improve cluster recognition. On the study's bioinformatics: Using tag matching that tolerated one base-pair mismatch, Decombinator assigned V and J genes to FASTQ reads that had been processed by Demultiplexor. UMIs were used by Collapsinator to correct both sequencing errors and frequency errors arising from PCR heterogeneity. TCRs were translated and CDR3s were extracted from the conserved cysteine to the FGXG phenylalanine by CDR3Translator, with non-productive sequences being flagged. Repertoires were subsampled to equal numbers of UMI-defined TCRs before Gini, Shannon entropy and inverse Simpson indices were calculated. Clonotype abundance distributions were fitted to a power law by maximum likelihood within the linear range. On one naive CD8 sample, the pipeline and MIGEC gave similar UMI counts, unique TCR numbers and clonal distributions. The repertoires were searched for just under 7,500 CMV-associated CDR3 sequences that had been compiled from VDJdb and a published dataset. The public sequencing data were trimmed at Q25 with fastp and processed into clonotypes with MiXCR by TCRdb, which kept only in-frame beta chains. Each entry is one CDR3 protein sequence, shown with its most common DNA and genes. The V and J calls reflect TCRdb's pipeline rather than the authors' work. The sample contains about 120,000 distinct CDR3 sequences, roughly 36% of them found a single time. In total, the top ten clones hold approximately 0.9% of the sample.

The research as a whole found: Single alpha or beta chain sequences, rather than paired alpha/beta receptors, were used to define clonotypes. RNA-based TCR counts may be influenced by expression changes linked to T cell activation and differentiation. Following error correction, more than 95% of naive TCR sequences occurred only once, which made naive abundance distributions much steeper than those of memory subsets. The repertoire findings for the naive and memory subsets could not be validated, as no ground truth was available. A power law was followed by TCR abundance, with an exponent that differed between naive and memory subsets but was consistent across the three individuals. In both CD4 and CD8 cells, a rise in Gini index and a fall in Shannon and inverse Simpson diversity were observed from naive through CM, EM and EMRA.

This clonotype was sampled from a human donor in good health. The receptor chain draws on TRBV18 and TRBJ1-3, with 7 bases aligning to TRBD1. The sequenced material came from central memory CD4+ T cells from blood. The sample's cell subset or site label, in plain terms: central memory, CD45RA- CD27+. The CDR3 region: CASSRDSKTNTIYF. The nucleotide sequence is TGTGCCAGCTCCCGGGACAGCAAAACCAACACCATATATTTT.